The rows below give T cell receptor beta chains drawn from one sample of a study of identical twins. From the 5' RACE reads, TCRdb called clonotypes with MiXCR, one entry per CDR3 protein. Counted here are a few hundred thousand distinct CDR3 sequences, about 8.5% occurring once; the ten biggest clones make up roughly 3.1%. These data also formed part of another study, on yellow fever vaccine responses in identical twins.

The material sequenced was CD8+ T cells sorted from blood. The source is a young woman in good health. The CDR3 runs from the conserved cysteine through the conserved F or W. The D gene is left open where the match is weak. Some rows have no size entry. The others give once, few or many, or a class for an expanded clone.

d_gene	v_gene	j_gene	len	abundance	CDR3aa	CDR3nt
TRBD1	TRBV27	TRBJ2-7	20	many	CASMGTKITPRQGPHYEQYF	TGTGCCAGCATGGGCACTAAAATAACTCCCCGACAGGGGCCCCACTACGAGCAGTACTTC
TRBD1	TRBV27	TRBJ1-1	15	once	CDTRTLKDRDTEAFF	TGTGACACACGAACCCTTAAGGACAGGGACACTGAAGCTTTCTTT
.	TRBV9	TRBJ2-1	14	few	CASSVGSFSNEQFF	TGTGCCAGCAGCGTAGGTTCGTTTAGCAATGAGCAGTTCTTC
.	TRBV20-1	TRBJ2-7	16	many	CSARDNLALGRYEQYF	TGCAGTGCTAGAGACAACTTGGCCCTAGGACGGTACGAGCAGTACTTC
.	TRBV29-1	TRBJ2-1	14	.	CSVEPAEGVNEQFF	TGCAGCGTTGAACCAGCGGAGGGGGTCAATGAGCAGTTCTTC
.	TRBV29-1	TRBJ2-3	15	many	CSVETPRPARSTQYF	TGCAGCGTCGAAACCCCCCGACCCGCACGTAGTACGCAGTATTTT
.	TRBV7-2	TRBJ2-7	14	many	CASSLDGGSYEQYF	TGTGCCAGCAGCTTAGATGGGGGCTCCTACGAGCAGTACTTC
TRBD1	TRBV29-1	TRBJ1-2	15	few	CSASTPGTGIHGYTF	TGCAGCGCATCGACCCCCGGGACAGGGATTCATGGCTACACCTTC
TRBD1	TRBV5-1	TRBJ2-1	18	few	CASTRTGLLSSSYNEQFF	TGCGCCAGCACCCGGACAGGGCTTCTTTCCAGCTCCTACAATGAGCAGTTCTTC
TRBD2	TRBV7-9	TRBJ2-7	14	.	CASSTPAGGYEQYF	TGTGCCAGCAGCACGCCGGCGGGAGGATACGAGCAGTACTTC
.	TRBV2	TRBJ2-1	14	many	CASSPRWEGDEQFF	TGTGCCAGCAGCCCCAGGTGGGAGGGGGATGAGCAGTTCTTC
.	TRBV12-3/TRBV12-4	TRBJ2-3	13	many	CASGGASTDTQYF	TGTGCCAGCGGGGGGGCATCCACAGATACGCAGTATTTT
TRBD1	TRBV29-1	TRBJ2-7	14	many	CSVYTGTESYEQYF	TGCAGCGTTTATACCGGGACAGAGAGCTACGAGCAGTACTTC
TRBD1	TRBV4-1	TRBJ1-4	15	.	CASSHVWTGDEKLFF	TGCGCCAGCAGCCATGTGTGGACAGGGGATGAAAAACTGTTTTTT
.	TRBV20-1	TRBJ2-1	14	many	CSASIGGEINEQFF	TGCAGTGCTTCCATAGGGGGGGAGATAAATGAGCAGTTCTTC
.	TRBV12-3/TRBV12-4	TRBJ2-7	13	few	CASSYPPILEQYF	TGTGCCAGCAGTTACCCCCCTATACTCGAGCAGTACTTC
TRBD2	TRBV29-1	TRBJ2-2	13	many	CSAPGGDNGELFF	TGCAGCGCCCCGGGAGGGGATAACGGGGAGCTGTTTTTT
.	TRBV5-1	TRBJ2-7	17	many	CASSLKLRGHILGEQYF	TGCGCCAGCAGCTTGAAATTGAGAGGCCACATCCTAGGCGAGCAGTACTTC
TRBD1	TRBV3-1	TRBJ2-1	20	.	CASSQEFPPEQGSPYNEQFF	TGTGCCAGCAGCCAAGAATTCCCACCCGAACAGGGGAGCCCTTACAATGAGCAGTTCTTC
TRBD1	TRBV5-1	TRBJ2-7	14	many	CASSPDRGLYEQYF	TGCGCCAGCAGCCCGGACAGGGGGCTCTACGAGCAGTACTTC
.	TRBV7-9	TRBJ2-3	17	.	CASIFAQGGAQTDTQYF	TGTGCCAGCATCTTCGCCCAAGGGGGGGCTCAGACAGATACGCAGTATTTT
.	TRBV7-9	TRBJ2-3	14	few	CASSLGEPTDTQYF	TGTGCCAGCAGCTTAGGAGAACCCACAGATACGCAGTATTTT
.	TRBV6-1	TRBJ1-1	15	.	CASRGVSAMNTEAFF	TGTGCCAGCAGGGGGGTTTCAGCCATGAACACTGAAGCTTTCTTT
.	TRBV5-4	TRBJ2-7	13	many	CASSLALADEQYF	TGTGCCAGCAGCTTGGCGCTAGCCGACGAGCAGTACTTC
.	TRBV7-8	TRBJ2-1	14	.	CASSGGLLDNEQFF	TGTGCCAGCAGCGGGGGACTCTTAGACAATGAGCAGTTCTTC
.	TRBV6-5	TRBJ1-1	13	many	CASSYGGGTEAFF	TGTGCCAGCAGTTACGGTGGGGGCACTGAAGCTTTCTTT
.	TRBV18	TRBJ2-3	15	.	CASSPGSATTDTQYF	TGTGCCAGCTCACCGGGAAGCGCCACCACAGATACGCAGTATTTT
.	TRBV11-2	TRBJ2-1	14	few	CASTPTRPRDEQFF	TGTGCCAGCACCCCAACCCGGCCACGGGATGAGCAGTTCTTC
.	TRBV27	TRBJ2-7	15	few	CASSQPRDKLREQYF	TGTGCCAGCAGCCAACCACGGGACAAGCTCCGCGAGCAGTACTTC
.	TRBV20-1	TRBJ2-7	15	few	CSALRRGGTFYEQYF	TGCAGTGCTCTTAGACGTGGCGGGACCTTCTACGAGCAGTACTTC
.	TRBV28	TRBJ2-2	17	few	CASSLRDPLIETGELFF	TGTGCCAGCAGTTTAAGGGACCCATTAATCGAGACCGGGGAGCTGTTTTTT
TRBD2	TRBV5-1	TRBJ2-3	17	many	CASSPGLAGASTDTQYF	TGCGCCAGCAGCCCCGGGCTAGCGGGGGCTAGCACAGATACGCAGTATTTT
.	TRBV27	TRBJ2-1	13	.	CASSERSYNEQFF	TGTGCCAGCAGTGAACGTTCCTACAATGAGCAGTTCTTC
.	TRBV2	TRBJ2-7	15	few	CASSEALGLLYEQYF	TGTGCCAGCAGTGAAGCGCTGGGACTCCTCTACGAGCAGTACTTC
.	TRBV7-6	TRBJ1-3	18	few	CASSSPGSVHSSGNTIYF	TGTGCCAGCAGCTCCCCAGGGTCGGTCCATAGCTCTGGAAACACCATATATTTT
.	TRBV7-3	TRBJ2-1	15	few	CASSNSGTPGNEQFF	TGTGCCAGCAGCAATTCCGGGACCCCAGGGAATGAGCAGTTCTTC
.	TRBV20-1	TRBJ2-7	12	few	CSARDVSYEQYF	TGCAGTGCTAGAGACGTCTCCTACGAGCAGTACTTC
.	TRBV4-3	TRBJ2-7	16	few	CASSQTPGTDTYEQYF	TGCGCCAGCAGCCAAACCCCCGGGACGGATACCTACGAGCAGTACTTC
.	TRBV15	TRBJ2-5	16	many	CATSRARDPIQETQYF	TGTGCCACCAGCCGGGCCAGGGATCCCATCCAAGAGACCCAGTACTTC
.	TRBV27	TRBJ2-1	14	many	CASSFLAPYNEQFF	TGTGCCAGCAGTTTCCTAGCTCCCTACAATGAGCAGTTCTTC
TRBD2	TRBV12-3/TRBV12-4	TRBJ2-7	13	many	CASRASGDHEQYF	TGTGCCAGCAGGGCTAGCGGGGACCACGAGCAGTACTTC
.	TRBV20-1	TRBJ2-5	15	.	CSASEFYRPEETQYF	TGCAGTGCTAGTGAGTTTTACAGACCCGAAGAGACCCAGTACTTC
TRBD2	TRBV12-3/TRBV12-4	TRBJ2-1	19	.	CAFSFMGLAGDASYNEQFF	TGTGCCTTCAGTTTCATGGGACTAGCGGGCGACGCCTCCTACAATGAGCAGTTCTTC
.	TRBV5-5	TRBJ2-1	12	.	CAISLAQNEQFF	TGTGCCATCAGCCTTGCCCAGAATGAGCAGTTCTTC
.	TRBV5-1	TRBJ2-7	13	many	CASTPDSSYEQYF	TGCGCCAGCACCCCGGACAGTTCCTACGAGCAGTACTTC
TRBD1	TRBV7-9	TRBJ1-1	14	many	CASSFHRGDTEAFF	TGTGCCAGCAGCTTTCACAGGGGAGACACTGAAGCTTTCTTT